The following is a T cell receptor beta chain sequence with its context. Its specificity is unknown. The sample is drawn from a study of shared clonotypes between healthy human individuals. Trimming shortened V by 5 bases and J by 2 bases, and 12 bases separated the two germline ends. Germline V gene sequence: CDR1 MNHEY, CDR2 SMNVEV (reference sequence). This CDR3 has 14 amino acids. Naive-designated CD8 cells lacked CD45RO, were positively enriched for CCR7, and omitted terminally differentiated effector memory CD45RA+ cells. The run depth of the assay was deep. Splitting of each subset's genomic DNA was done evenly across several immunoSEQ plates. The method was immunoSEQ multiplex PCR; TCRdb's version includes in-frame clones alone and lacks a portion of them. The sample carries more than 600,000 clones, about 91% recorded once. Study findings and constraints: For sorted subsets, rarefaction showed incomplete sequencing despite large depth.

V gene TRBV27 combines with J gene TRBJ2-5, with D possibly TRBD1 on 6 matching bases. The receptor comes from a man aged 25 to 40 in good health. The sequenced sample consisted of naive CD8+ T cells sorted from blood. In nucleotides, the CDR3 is TGTGCCAGCAGTACCCAGGACAGACAAGAGACCCAGTACTTC. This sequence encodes CASSTQDRQETQYF.